Following are 3 T cell receptor beta chains from one sample sequenced in a study of T cells in Graves' hyperthyroidism and ophthalmopathy. The investigators amplified TCR beta CDR3 regions from RNA transcripts. Primed by the HTBI set, a first-round RT-PCR was run on the TCR CDR3. TCRdb called the multiplex PCR reads again in MiXCR, with one record for every CDR3 protein. The table includes about 400,000 distinct CDR3 sequences, about 13% detected once. Sequencing was performed on blood. The receptor set was obtained from a woman between 18 and 30 years old with Graves' hyperthyroidism.

There are many counts of this clonotype. The chain employs TRBV13 and TRBJ2-5; 9 nucleotides line up with TRBD2. V gave up 5 bases and J gave up 12 bases; unmatched junction bases: 13. This CDR3 region has 14 residues. Germline V gene sequence: CDR1 PRHDT, CDR2 FYEKMQ (reference sequence). CDR3 sequence reads: CASSPVTSGPLKYF. The DNA for the CDR3 is TGTGCCAGCAGCCCCGTGACTAGCGGTCCTTTAAAGTACTTC.

This clonotype was seen a handful of times. At one of its ends the junction is not consistent with the germline gene, which may arise from a read error. The gene calls are TRBV25-1 and TRBJ1-1; possible D gene TRBD1, 6 bases. The CDR3 loop spans 12 amino acids. The V gene's germline CDR1 is MGHDK and CDR2 SYGVNS. DNA for the CDR3: TGTGCAAGCAGTGATCCATACAGGGCTGCTTTCTTT. Protein product: CASSDPYRAAFF.

This chain links TRBV20-1 with TRBJ2-5; TRBD2 matches 7 bases. The CDR3 has 13 amino acids. CDR1 DFQATT and CDR2 SNEGSKA come from the germline V gene (reference sequence). The CDR3 region is CSQGTGGTETQYF. The DNA for the CDR3 is TGCAGCCAAGGGACGGGGGGAACGGAGACCCAGTACTTC.